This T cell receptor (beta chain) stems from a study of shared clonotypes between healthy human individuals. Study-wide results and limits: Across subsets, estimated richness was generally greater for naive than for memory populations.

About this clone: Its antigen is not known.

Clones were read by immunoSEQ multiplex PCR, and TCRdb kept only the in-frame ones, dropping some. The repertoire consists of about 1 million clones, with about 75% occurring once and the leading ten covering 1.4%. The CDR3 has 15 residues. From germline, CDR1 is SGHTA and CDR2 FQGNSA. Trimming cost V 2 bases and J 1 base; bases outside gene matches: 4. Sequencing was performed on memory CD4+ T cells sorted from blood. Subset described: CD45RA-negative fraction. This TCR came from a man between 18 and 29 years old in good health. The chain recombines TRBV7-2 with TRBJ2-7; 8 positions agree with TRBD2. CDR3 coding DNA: TGTGCCAGCAGCTTAAGCGGGAGTAGGTCCTACGAGCAGTACTTC. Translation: CASSLSGSRSYEQYF.